Below are 18 T cell receptor beta chains sequenced from a single sample in a study of response to subunit inactivated influenza vaccine. TCRdb called the RT-PCR reads again in MiXCR, with one record for every CDR3 protein. The sample has about 700,000 distinct CDR3 sequences, less than 20% seen once. The sample here was PBMCs from blood, taken about 11 days after vaccination. Receptors were obtained from a man aged 45-65 years who received an inactivated influenza vaccine.

V gene TRBV5-4 combines with J gene TRBJ2-1; possible D gene TRBD2, 5 bases. The length of the CDR3 is 16 residues. The V end was cut by 0 bases, the J end by 5 bases, with 15 bases between. The V gene's germline CDR1 is SGHNT and CDR2 YYREEE (reference sequence). For the CDR3, the DNA is TGTGCCAGCAGCTTGGAAACCCTACTAGGAAACAATGAGCAGTTCTTC. Amino acid sequence: CASSLETLLGNNEQFF.

This clonotype was observed a few times. The chain carries TRBV6-1 and TRBJ1-4; D unresolved. There are 14 residues in the CDR3. The V end was cut by 6 bases, the J end by 5 bases, with 13 bases between. Germline V gives CDR1 MNHNS, CDR2 SASEGT. The CDR3 DNA sequence: TGTGCCAGCAGGGCCCCCGGGGAGAATGAAAAACTGTTTTTT. Encoded protein: CASRAPGENEKLFF.

This chain uses TRBV29-1 with TRBJ2-2, with D perhaps TRBD1 (5 bases). Trimming took off 4 bases at V and 6 bases at J, with 6 bases between the two ends. The CDR3 length is 11 residues. CDR1 is SQVTM, CDR2 ANQGSEA, per germline. The CDR3 coding sequence is TGCAGCGTTGCAGGGCCCGGGGAGCTGTTTTTT. Protein: CSVAGPGELFF.

The rearrangement links TRBV12-3 or TRBV12-4 to TRBJ2-5, with 9 bases that match TRBD1. This CDR3 is built from 15 residues. Trimming took 4 bases from V and 5 from J; bases not matched to a gene: 8. The CDR3 sequence is CASSWTGVFSETQYF. CDR3 bases: TGTGCCAGCAGTTGGACAGGGGTGTTTTCGGAGACCCAGTACTTC.

This clonotype was counted only a few times. J is TRBJ2-5 and V is TRBV12-3 or TRBV12-4, with D possibly TRBD2 on 7 matching bases. Trimming removed 3 bases at V and 5 bases at J, with 13 bases between. The CDR3 is 14 amino acids. This CDR3 is CASSLAGASETQYF. In DNA form, the CDR3 reads TGTGCCAGCAGTTTGGCGGGGGCGAGTGAGACCCAGTACTTC.

V usage is TRBV10-3 and J usage is TRBJ1-2; possibly TRBD1 for D (5 bases). Germline-derived CDR1 and CDR2 are ENHRY and SYGVKD. The CDR3 is 11 amino acids. Trimming removed 8 bases from V and 8 bases from J, with 12 bases in between. For the CDR3, the DNA is TGTGCCATCTGGGGGAACGGGGGCTACACCTTC. Its translation: CAIWGNGGYTF.

J is TRBJ2-5 and V is TRBV20-1; D unclear. Trimming shortened V by 2 bases and J by 5 bases, and 12 bases separated the two germline ends. The CDR3 spans 13 residues. Germline assignment: CDR1 DFQATT and CDR2 SNEGSKA (reference sequence). The CDR3 DNA reads as TGCAGTGCTAGATCCCCGGACGGGGAGACCCAGTACTTC. Residues: CSARSPDGETQYF.

At least ten counts were recorded for this clonotype. This sequence joins TRBV3-1 and TRBJ2-1; tentatively, D is TRBD2 (5 bases). Germline CDR1 is LGHDT and CDR2 is YNNKEL (reference sequence). V was pared by 0 bases and J by 4 bases, with 13 bases between. This CDR3 region has 16 residues. CDR3: CASSQDLGLSYNEQFF. CDR3 nucleotides: TGTGCCAGCAGCCAAGATCTCGGACTCTCGTACAATGAGCAGTTCTTC.

The V and J genes are TRBV20-1 and TRBJ2-7, with unresolved D. The CDR3 consists of 11 residues. CDR1 is DFQATT, CDR2 SNEGSKA, per germline (reference sequence). Trimming removed 1 base from V and 6 bases from J, with 7 bases in between. In DNA, the CDR3 is TGCAGTGCTAGAGGAAGACGCGAGCAGTACTTC. Its translation: CSARGRREQYF.

This clonotype was counted a few times. V gene TRBV6-5 combines with J gene TRBJ1-1; D is unclear. V was shortened by 0 bases and J by 5 bases, with 19 bases between the two germline ends. The CDR3 spans 17 residues. Germline lookup yields CDR1 MNHEY and CDR2 SVGAGI. The CDR3 loop is CASSYSLHAFEGTEAFF. The CDR3 coding sequence is TGTGCCAGCAGTTACTCCTTACACGCGTTTGAGGGTACTGAAGCTTTCTTT.

This clonotype occurred a few times. The J gene is TRBJ2-5, the V gene TRBV27; unclear D gene. The germline CDR1 and CDR2 sequences are MNHEY and SMNVEV (reference sequence). V lost 3 bases and J 5 bases, leaving 10 bases between the germline ends. CDR3 length: 13 residues. The CDR3: CASSFWGSETQYF. CDR3 nucleotides: TGTGCCAGCAGTTTTTGGGGATCGGAGACCCAGTACTTC.

The table lists this clonotype with a few counts. The chain uses TRBV4-1 and TRBJ2-4; 10 bases align to TRBD2. The J segment lost 0 bases and the V segment lost 2 bases, leaving 7 bases of the junction unmatched. CDR3 length equals 18 residues. The V gene's germline CDR1 is MGHRA and CDR2 YSYEKL. CDR3 protein: CASSQPFSGGLAKNIQYF. In DNA, the CDR3 is TGCGCCAGCAGCCAACCGTTTAGCGGGGGGCTAGCCAAAAACATTCAGTACTTC.

This clonotype has just a few counts. The chain couples TRBV5-1 to TRBJ2-3; TRBD2 agrees at 7 bases. The V segment lost 3 bases and the J segment 3 bases; nucleotides outside the gene matches: 4. Germline V lookup: CDR1 SGHRS, CDR2 YFSETQ. The CDR3 is made up of 14 amino acids. The DNA for the CDR3 is TGCGCCAGCAGCTATGAGCGGGGTACAGATACGCAGTATTTT. Translating gives CASSYERGTDTQYF.

The chain couples TRBV6-1 to TRBJ2-2; D perhaps matches TRBD1 (6 bases). V gave up 6 bases and J gave up 0 bases, with 14 bases separating them. The CDR3 contains 16 residues. Germline lookup yields CDR1 MNHNS and CDR2 SASEGT. The CDR3 spells CASSSGRGTNTGELFF. For the CDR3, the DNA is TGTGCCAGCAGCTCGGGTAGGGGGACGAACACCGGGGAGCTGTTTTTT.

This clonotype was counted at least ten times. At one end, the junction sequence differs from germline, possibly due to a read error. The rearrangement uses TRBV28 and TRBJ2-7; D perhaps matches TRBD2 (6 bases). The CDR3 consists of 15 residues. The V gene's germline CDR1 is MDHEN and CDR2 SYDVKM. CDR3 amino acids: CASSSKFRARDEQYF. CDR3 bases: TGTGCCAGCAGTTCAAAATTCAGGGCGCGGGACGAACAGTACTTC. The whole variable domain, remainder taken from reference TRBV28 and TRBJ2-7, is DVKVTQSSRYLVKRTGEKVFLECVQDMDHENMFWYRQDPGLGLRLIYFSYDVKMKEKGDIPEGYSVSREKKERFSLILESASTNQTSMYLCASSSKFRARDEQYFGPGTRLTVT.

This clonotype was found a few times. V usage is TRBV11-2 and J usage is TRBJ2-5, with 7 nucleotides matching TRBD1. Germline V gives CDR1 SGHAT, CDR2 FQNNGV. This CDR3 spans 14 amino acids. Trimming took 1 base from V and 4 from J; bases not matched to a gene: 3. The CDR3 reads CASSLVRGRETQYF. The CDR3 DNA reads as TGTGCCAGCAGCTTAGTAAGGGGGCGAGAGACCCAGTACTTC.

There are a few counts of this clonotype. The chain has TRBV6-2 or TRBV6-3 and TRBJ2-7, with TRBD1 matching 7 bases. The CDR3 length is 16 residues. Germline trimming cut 0 bases from V and 2 bases from J; bases unmatched to any gene: 7. Germline CDR1 MNHEY, CDR2 SVGEGT. CDR3 residues: CASSYSLGTATYEQYF. The CDR3 DNA follows: TGTGCCAGCAGTTACTCCTTAGGGACAGCAACCTACGAGCAGTACTTC.

This clonotype has just a few counts. The chain uses TRBV20-1 and TRBJ1-6; 12 positions match TRBD1. CDR1 DFQATT and CDR2 SNEGSKA come from the germline V gene (reference sequence). V shed 6 bases, J shed 14 bases, and the junction held 20 bases outside the gene matches. The CDR3 totals 17 residues. The CDR3 region is CSAPPPNRDRGRWTLHF. CDR3 sequence (DNA): TGCAGTGCCCCCCCTCCGAACCGGGACAGGGGGCGGTGGACCCTCCACTTT.